The 8 T cell receptor beta chains below all came from one sample that was sequenced in a study of blood T cells in healthy people across ages. Through a sample-barcoded 5' primer and a J-beta primer mix, a second PCR was run for about 7 to 12 cycles. MiXCR was run by TCRdb on the 5' RACE reads, yielding one entry per CDR3 protein. The sample contains 1.5 million to 2 million distinct CDR3 sequences, around 36% of which appear only once. Material: blood. The source is a woman aged 25 to 39 in good health.

The chain is built from TRBV20-1 and TRBJ2-5, with 8 bases aligning to TRBD2. The CDR3 has 15 residues. V shed 4 bases and J 2 bases; nucleotides not matched to a gene: 9. Germline V gives CDR1 DFQATT, CDR2 SNEGSKA (reference sequence). CDR3 coding DNA: TGCAGTGCTACACCTATGGGCGGGGGGCAAGAGACCCAGTACTTC. Protein product: CSATPMGGGQETQYF.

V gene TRBV12-3 or TRBV12-4 combines with J gene TRBJ1-5, with a weak D call TRBD1 (6 bases). The CDR3 totals 17 residues. V lost 5 bases and J 0 bases, leaving 17 bases between the germline ends. This CDR3 reads CASSVRRDTPSNQPQHF. CDR3 bases: TGTGCCAGCAGTGTAAGACGGGACACCCCTAGCAATCAGCCCCAGCATTTT.

Only a few counts were recorded for this clonotype. This chain connects TRBV20-1 to TRBJ2-7; 9 nucleotides align to TRBD1. The CDR3 runs to 14 residues. Germline V lookup: CDR1 DFQATT, CDR2 SNEGSKA (reference sequence). The CDR3 region has the DNA TGCAGCGCACATACCGGGACAGGGACTTACGAGCAGTACTTC. Translating it yields CSAHTGTGTYEQYF.

At least ten counts were recorded for this clonotype. The CDR3 protein is CSARGRSTDTQYF. CDR3 DNA sequence: TGCAGCGCCAGGGGCAGAAGCACAGATACGCAGTATTTT. The rearrangement uses TRBV20-1 and TRBJ2-3; D might be TRBD1 (6 bases). Germline V lookup: CDR1 DFQATT, CDR2 SNEGSKA (reference sequence). This CDR3 contains 13 residues.

The J gene is TRBJ2-7, the V gene TRBV20-1; D is possibly TRBD1 (6 bases). V shed 3 bases and J shed 4 bases, with 10 bases lying between them. The V gene's germline CDR1 is DFQATT and CDR2 SNEGSKA (reference sequence). The CDR3 length is 12 residues. The CDR3 loop reads CSARETGYEQYF. CDR3 bases: TGCAGTGCTAGGGAAACAGGGTACGAGCAGTACTTC.

J is TRBJ2-1 and V is TRBV25-1; the D gene is possibly TRBD1 (6 bases). CDR1 is MGHDK, CDR2 SYGVNS, per germline. V lost 5 bases and J 6 bases, leaving 11 bases between the germline ends. The CDR3 loop spans 13 amino acids. The CDR3 sequence: CASSWDNVNEQFF. In nucleotides, the CDR3 is TGTGCCAGCAGTTGGGACAATGTCAATGAGCAGTTCTTC.

Only a few counts were recorded for this clonotype. The chain joins TRBV12-3 or TRBV12-4 to TRBJ2-5, with a weak D call TRBD2 (7 bases). This CDR3 comprises 11 residues. V was trimmed by 6 bases and J by 9 bases, leaving 11 bases between them. The CDR3 region has the DNA TGTGCCAGCAGACAGGGAGGGGCCCAGTACTTC. It is translated as CASRQGGAQYF.

This clonotype was seen at least ten times. The rearrangement links TRBV20-1 to TRBJ2-7, with D tentatively TRBD1 or TRBD2 (5 bases each). The CDR3 covers 15 residues. Germline V lookup: CDR1 DFQATT, CDR2 SNEGSKA (reference sequence). The ends were cut back, 3 bases at V and 0 bases at J, with 15 bases in the middle. DNA of the CDR3: TGCAGTGCTAGTCGGCTCCTTGGGGGCTCCTACGAGCAGTACTTC. This translates into CSASRLLGGSYEQYF.